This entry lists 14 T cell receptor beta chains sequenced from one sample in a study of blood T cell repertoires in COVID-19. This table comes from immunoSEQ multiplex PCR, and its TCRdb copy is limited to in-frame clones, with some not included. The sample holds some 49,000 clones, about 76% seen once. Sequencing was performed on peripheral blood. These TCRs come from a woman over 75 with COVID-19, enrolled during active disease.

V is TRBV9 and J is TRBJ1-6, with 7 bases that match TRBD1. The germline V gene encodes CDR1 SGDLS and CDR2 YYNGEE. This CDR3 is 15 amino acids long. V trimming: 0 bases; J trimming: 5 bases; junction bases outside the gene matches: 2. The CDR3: CASSVGTGDNSPLHF. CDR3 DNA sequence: TGTGCCAGCAGCGTAGGGACAGGTGATAATTCACCCCTCCACTTT.

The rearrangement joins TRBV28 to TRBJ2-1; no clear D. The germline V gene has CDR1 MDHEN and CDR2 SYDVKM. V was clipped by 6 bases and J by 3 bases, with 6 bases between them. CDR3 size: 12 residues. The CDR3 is CASSPSYNEQFF. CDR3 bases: TGTGCCAGCAGCCCGAGCTACAATGAGCAGTTCTTC. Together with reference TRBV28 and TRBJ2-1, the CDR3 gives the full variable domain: DVKVTQSSRYLVKRTGEKVFLECVQDMDHENMFWYRQDPGLGLRLIYFSYDVKMKEKGDIPEGYSVSREKKERFSLILESASTNQTSMYLCASSPSYNEQFFGPGTRLTVL.

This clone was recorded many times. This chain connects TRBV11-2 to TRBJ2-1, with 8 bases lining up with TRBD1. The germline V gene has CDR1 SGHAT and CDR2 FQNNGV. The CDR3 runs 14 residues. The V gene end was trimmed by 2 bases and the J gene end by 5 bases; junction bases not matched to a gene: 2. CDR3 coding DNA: TGTGCCAGCAGCTTAAACAGGGGGAACAATGAGCAGTTCTTC. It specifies CASSLNRGNNEQFF.

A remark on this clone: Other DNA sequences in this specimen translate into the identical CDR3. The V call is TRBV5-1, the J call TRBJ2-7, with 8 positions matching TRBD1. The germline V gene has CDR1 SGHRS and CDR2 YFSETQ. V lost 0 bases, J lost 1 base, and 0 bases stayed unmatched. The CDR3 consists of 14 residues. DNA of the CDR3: TGCGCCAGCAGCTTGGGACAGGGGTCCTACGAGCAGTACTTC. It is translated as CASSLGQGSYEQYF. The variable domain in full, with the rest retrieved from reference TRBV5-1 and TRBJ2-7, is KAGVTQTPRYLIKTRGQQVTLSCSPISGHRSVSWYQQTPGQGLQFLFEYFSETQRNKGNFPGRFSGRQFSNSRSEMNVSTLELGDSALYLCASSLGQGSYEQYFGPGTRLTVT.

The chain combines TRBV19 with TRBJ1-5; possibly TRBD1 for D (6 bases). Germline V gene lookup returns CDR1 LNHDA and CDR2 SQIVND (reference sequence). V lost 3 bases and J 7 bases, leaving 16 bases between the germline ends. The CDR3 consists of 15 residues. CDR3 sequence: CASSIQGMVGQPQHF. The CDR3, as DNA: TGTGCCAGTAGTATCCAGGGGATGGTAGGACAGCCCCAGCATTTT. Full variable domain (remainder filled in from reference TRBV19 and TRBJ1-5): DGGITQSPKYLFRKEGQNVTLSCEQNLNHDAMYWYRQDPGQGLRLIYYSQIVNDFQKGDIAEGYSVSREKKESFPLTVTSAQKNPTAFYLCASSIQGMVGQPQHFGDGTRLSIL.

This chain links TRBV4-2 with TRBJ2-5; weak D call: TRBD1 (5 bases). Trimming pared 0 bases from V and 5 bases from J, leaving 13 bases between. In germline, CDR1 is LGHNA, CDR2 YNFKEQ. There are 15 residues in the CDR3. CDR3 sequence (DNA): TGTGCCAGCAGCCAAGATTTGCAGGGCATGGAGACCCAGTACTTC. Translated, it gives CASSQDLQGMETQYF.

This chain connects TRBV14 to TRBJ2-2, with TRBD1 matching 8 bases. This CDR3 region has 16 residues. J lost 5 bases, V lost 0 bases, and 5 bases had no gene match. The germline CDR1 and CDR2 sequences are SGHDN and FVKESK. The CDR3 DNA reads TGTGCCAGCAGCCAAGATTGGACAGGGACAACCGGGGAGCTGTTTTTT. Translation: CASSQDWTGTTGELFF.

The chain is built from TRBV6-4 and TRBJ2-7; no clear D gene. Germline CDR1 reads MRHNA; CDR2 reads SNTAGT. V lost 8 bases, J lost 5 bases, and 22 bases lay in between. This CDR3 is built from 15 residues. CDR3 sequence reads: CASPQRGYPSDEQYF. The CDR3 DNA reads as TGTGCCAGCCCCCAAAGAGGATATCCCTCTGACGAGCAGTACTTC.

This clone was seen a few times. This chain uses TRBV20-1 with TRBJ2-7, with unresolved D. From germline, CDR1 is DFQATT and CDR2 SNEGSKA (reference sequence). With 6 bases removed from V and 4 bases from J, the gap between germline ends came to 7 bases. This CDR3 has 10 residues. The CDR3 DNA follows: TGCAGTGCAGCACCATACGAGCAGTACTTC. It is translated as CSAAPYEQYF.

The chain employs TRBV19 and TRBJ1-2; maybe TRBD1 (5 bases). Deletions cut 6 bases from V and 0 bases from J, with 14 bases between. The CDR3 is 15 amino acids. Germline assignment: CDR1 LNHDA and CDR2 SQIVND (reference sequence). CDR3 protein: CASSDGGESNYGYTF. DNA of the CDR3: TGTGCCAGTAGCGACGGAGGGGAATCTAACTATGGCTACACCTTC.

The CDR3 DNA reads as TGTGCCAGCAGCTATATTATGGATACGCAGTATTTT. This gives the protein CASSYIMDTQYF. The rearrangement joins TRBV14 to TRBJ2-3; D not certain. The CDR3 covers 12 residues. Germline CDR1 is SGHDN and CDR2 is FVKESK. Trimming took 5 bases from V and 6 from J, leaving 9 bases between them.

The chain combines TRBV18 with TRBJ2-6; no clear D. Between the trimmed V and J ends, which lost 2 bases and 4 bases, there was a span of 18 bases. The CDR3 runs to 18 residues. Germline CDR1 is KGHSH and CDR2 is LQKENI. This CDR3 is CASSPFKTDFPGANVLTF. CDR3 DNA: TGTGCCAGCTCACCATTTAAGACCGACTTCCCCGGGGCCAACGTCCTGACTTTC.

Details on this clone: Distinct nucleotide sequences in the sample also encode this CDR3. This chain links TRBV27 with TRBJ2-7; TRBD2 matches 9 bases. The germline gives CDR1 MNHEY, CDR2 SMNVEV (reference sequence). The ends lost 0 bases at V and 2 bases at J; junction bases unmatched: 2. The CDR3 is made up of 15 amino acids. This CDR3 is CASSLSAGGPYEQYF. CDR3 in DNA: TGTGCCAGCAGTTTATCGGCGGGAGGGCCCTACGAGCAGTACTTC.

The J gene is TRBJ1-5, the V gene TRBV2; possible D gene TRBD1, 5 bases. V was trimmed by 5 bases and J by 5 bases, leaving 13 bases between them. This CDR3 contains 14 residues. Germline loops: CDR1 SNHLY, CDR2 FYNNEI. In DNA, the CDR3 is TGTGCCAGCAGTCCAGGGAGGTTGGATCAGCCCCAGCATTTT. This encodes CASSPGRLDQPQHF.